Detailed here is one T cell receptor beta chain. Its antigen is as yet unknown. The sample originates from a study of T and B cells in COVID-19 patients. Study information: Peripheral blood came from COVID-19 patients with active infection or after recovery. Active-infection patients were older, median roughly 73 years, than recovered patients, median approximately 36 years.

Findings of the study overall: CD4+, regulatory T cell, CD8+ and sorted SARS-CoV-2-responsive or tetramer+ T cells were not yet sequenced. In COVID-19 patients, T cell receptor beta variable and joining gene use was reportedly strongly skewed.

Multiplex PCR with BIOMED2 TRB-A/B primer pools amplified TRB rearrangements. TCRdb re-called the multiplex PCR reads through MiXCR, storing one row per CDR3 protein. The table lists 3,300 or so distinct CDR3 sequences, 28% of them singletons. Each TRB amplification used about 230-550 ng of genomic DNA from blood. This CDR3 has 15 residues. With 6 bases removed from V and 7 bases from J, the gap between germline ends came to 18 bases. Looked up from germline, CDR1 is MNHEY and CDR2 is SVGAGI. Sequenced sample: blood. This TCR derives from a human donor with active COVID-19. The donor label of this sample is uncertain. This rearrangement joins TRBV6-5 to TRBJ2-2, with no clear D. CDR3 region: CASRVAMTFGGELFF. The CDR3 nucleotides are TGTGCCAGCAGGGTTGCGATGACGTTTGGCGGGGAGCTGTTTTTT.